Below are 20 T cell receptor beta chains sequenced from a single sample in a study of glioma-infiltrating T cells. The iRepertoire nested amplicon-rescue multiplex PCR amplified TCR alpha and beta CDR3s from RNA. One entry per CDR3 protein results from TCRdb running MiXCR on the multiplex PCR reads. Counted here are approximately 190,000 distinct CDR3 sequences, 30% to 40% occurring once; the ten biggest clones make up just over 20%. The sample consisted of glioma tissue, nonneoplastic brain tissue, or PBMCs (not recorded which). Source of these receptors: a human donor with low-grade glioma or glioblastoma, undergoing nonglioma brain surgery, or in good health (not recorded which).

With regard to this clonotype: A read error is possible here, since a much larger clone lies one base away. The chain has TRBV28 and TRBJ2-1, with TRBD2 as a possible D gene (6 bases). The V gene's germline CDR1 is MDHEN and CDR2 SYDVKM. The CDR3 is 16 amino acids. Written as DNA, the CDR3 is TGTGCCAGCATTATAAACGGGGGATCCTCCTACAATAAGCAGTTCTTC. This gives the protein CASIINGGSSYNKQFF.

This clonotype was seen many times. The chain carries TRBV7-6 and TRBJ2-1; the D is unclear. The V gene's germline CDR1 is SGHVS and CDR2 FNYEAQ. Trimming removed 4 bases at V and 4 bases at J, with 17 bases between. The CDR3 extends over 16 amino acids. CDR3 sequence: CASSSSLKAGYNEQFF. The CDR3 region has the DNA TGTGCCAGCAGCTCCTCTCTCAAGGCTGGGTACAATGAGCAGTTCTTC.

A single count supports this clonotype. The chain links TRBV27 to TRBJ1-2; TRBD1 matches 11 bases. Germline-derived CDR1 and CDR2 are MNHEY and SMNVEV (reference sequence). The CDR3 contains 15 residues. V was clipped by 4 bases and J by 2 bases; unmatched bases: 3. The CDR3, as DNA: TGTGCCAGCAGTTCGGACAGGGGGCGCAACTATGGCTACACCTTC. Protein: CASSSDRGRNYGYTF.

This clonotype was recorded at least ten times. The gene calls are TRBV6-1 and TRBJ1-1; possible D gene TRBD1, 5 bases. Germline CDR1 is MNHNS and CDR2 is SASEGT. V was clipped by 7 bases and J by 1 base, with 13 bases between them. The CDR3 sequence is 14 residues long. The CDR3 region is CASTTRQQNTEAFF. Here the CDR3 DNA reads TGTGCCAGCACCACAAGACAGCAGAACACTGAAGCTTTCTTT.

This clonotype was recorded many times. The genes are TRBV27 and TRBJ1-1; D remains unclear. CDR3 length equals 15 residues. V was clipped by 6 bases and J by 3 bases, with 17 bases between them. Germline loops: CDR1 MNHEY, CDR2 SMNVEV (reference sequence). The CDR3, as DNA: TGTGCCAGCAGCCTATTGGTAGAGGGCGACACTGAAGCTTTCTTT. The encoded protein is CASSLLVEGDTEAFF.

The chain joins TRBV5-1 to TRBJ2-5; TRBD1 might be the D (6 bases). The CDR3 contains 15 residues. The germline gives CDR1 SGHRS, CDR2 YFSETQ. The V end lost 5 bases, the J end lost 5 bases, and 19 bases lay between the germline ends. For the CDR3, the DNA is TGCGCCAGCAGTGAATCGCTGAACAGGGTCGAGACCCAGTACTTC. Its protein product is CASSESLNRVETQYF.

This clonotype has just a few counts. V is TRBV12-3 or TRBV12-4 and J is TRBJ2-7, with D possibly being TRBD2 (6 bases). V lost 2 bases, J lost 3 bases, and 11 bases lay in between. The CDR3 is 14 amino acids. CDR3 DNA sequence: TGTGCCAGCAGTTTATCGGGGGTTGTCTACGAGCAGTACTTC. Its translation: CASSLSGVVYEQYF.

This clonotype appeared a few times. The DNA of the CDR3 is TGTGCCAGCAGCTTAGCCGGACGGATGGGGACCGGGGAGCTGTTTTTT. Protein sequence: CASSLAGRMGTGELFF. This chain links TRBV7-2 with TRBJ2-2; D remains unclear. The CDR3 totals 16 residues. CDR1 and CDR2 from the germline V gene are SGHTA and FQGNSA. V was pared by 0 bases and J by 5 bases, with 13 bases between.

This clonotype was found many times. V and J are TRBV7-2 and TRBJ2-3; D unclear. V lost 5 bases and J 9 bases, leaving 18 bases between the germline ends. Germline V gives CDR1 SGHTA, CDR2 FQGNSA. The CDR3 consists of 14 residues. The CDR3 DNA follows: TGTGCCAGCAGCGCAGACTCTATCCTCGGAACGCAGTATTTT. This gives the protein CASSADSILGTQYF.

Details on this clonotype: A read error is possible here, since a much larger clone lies one base away. CDR3 nucleotide sequence: TGTGCCAGCAGCTTCAAGGGCGTATACGAGCAGTACTTC. Amino acid sequence: CASSFKGVYEQYF. The chain links TRBV7-9 to TRBJ2-7, with no clear D. The CDR3 totals 13 residues. Germline values: CDR1 SEHNR, CDR2 FQNEAQ (reference sequence). The V end lost 3 bases, the J end lost 4 bases, and 10 bases lay between the germline ends.

The sample holds many counts of this clonotype. The rearrangement joins TRBV3-1 to TRBJ2-3; D remains ambiguous. The CDR3 extends over 13 amino acids. V shed 8 bases and J shed 1 base, with 10 bases lying between them. CDR1 LGHDT and CDR2 YNNKEL come from the germline V gene (reference sequence). For the CDR3, the DNA is TGTGCCAGCGAAGCGTCACGCACAGATACGCAGTATTTT. Protein product: CASEASRTDTQYF.

The table lists this clonotype with many counts. The chain carries TRBV15 and TRBJ2-7; no clear D. The germline V gene encodes CDR1 LNHNV and CDR2 YYDKDF (reference sequence). V was cut by 5 bases and J by 1 base, with 9 bases left in between. This CDR3 has 13 residues. The CDR3 DNA reads TGTGCCACCAGCGGTCCCAGTTCCTACGAGCAGTACTTC. Protein sequence: CATSGPSSYEQYF.

Many counts were recorded for this clonotype. J is TRBJ2-3 and V is TRBV19; no clear D gene. V was pared by 3 bases and J by 4 bases, with 8 bases between. The CDR3 has 13 residues. Germline loops: CDR1 LNHDA, CDR2 SQIVND (reference sequence). DNA of the CDR3: TGTGCCAGTAGTATCCCTGGCCCAGATACGCAGTATTTT. As protein: CASSIPGPDTQYF.

Remarks on this clonotype: A read error may be the cause here, since a much bigger clone is one base away. This chain links TRBV5-1 with TRBJ1-1; 9 bases match TRBD1. CDR3 length: 14 amino acids. Germline-derived CDR1 and CDR2 are SGHRS and YFSETQ. Trimming removed 7 bases from V and 2 bases from J; junction bases left unmatched: 6. The CDR3 here is CASAGDRENTEAFF. The CDR3 coding sequence is TGCGCCAGCGCAGGGGACAGGGAAAACACTGAAGCTTTCTTT. The full variable domain, with the rest looked up from reference TRBV5-1 and TRBJ1-1, is KAGVTQTPRYLIKTRGQQVTLSCSPISGHRSVSWYQQTPGQGLQFLFEYFSETQRNKGNFPGRFSGRQFSNSRSEMNVSTLELGDSALYLCASAGDRENTEAFFGQGTRLTVV.

This clonotype was counted only a few times. Since a much larger clone is just one base distant, this may be a read error. The chain combines TRBV7-9 with TRBJ1-3; 7 bases map to TRBD1. This CDR3 is built from 15 residues. Germline CDR1 and CDR2: SEHNR and FQNEAQ (reference sequence). Trimming cost V 2 bases and J 8 bases; bases outside gene matches: 9. The CDR3 coding sequence is TGTGCCAGCAGCTTATTGTTGGGACAGAATGACACCATATATTTT. Translated: CASSLLLGQNDTIYF.

The count of this clonotype is one. This clone may be a read error of a much larger clone one base away. The rearrangement joins TRBV6-4 to TRBJ2-1; TRBD2 agrees at 8 bases. In germline, CDR1 is MRHNA, CDR2 SNTAGT. This CDR3 is 17 amino acids long. The CDR3 bases are TGTGCCAGCAGTAACTCGAACAGCGGGAGTAACTACAATGAGCAGTTCTTC. This encodes CASSNSNSGSNYNEQFF.

Notes on this clonotype: The junction shows a germline mismatch at one end, possibly a read error. As DNA, the CDR3 is TGTGCCAGCAGCTCTTCGACAGGGATAGGAAGAGAGACCCAGCACTTC. Residues: CASSSSTGIGRETQHF. The chain employs TRBV7-9 and TRBJ2-5, with 7 bases aligning to TRBD1. The germline gives CDR1 SEHNR, CDR2 FQNEAQ (reference sequence). CDR3 length: 16 residues.

The DNA for the CDR3 is TGTGCCAGCAGCCAAGACACTAGCGAGAGCCCACGCAATGAGCAGTTCTTC. Its protein product is CASSQDTSESPRNEQFF. The J gene is TRBJ2-1, the V gene TRBV4-2; 7 bases are a match to TRBD2. Looked up from germline, CDR1 is LGHNA and CDR2 is YNFKEQ. This CDR3 comprises 17 residues. V shed 0 bases and J 6 bases; nucleotides not matched to a gene: 11.

This clonotype was counted ten times or more. The chain has TRBV20-1 and TRBJ1-2; possibly TRBD1 for D (6 bases). Per germline, CDR1 DFQATT and CDR2 SNEGSKA (reference sequence). Trimming took off 0 bases at V and 5 bases at J, with 16 bases between the two ends. The CDR3 contains 15 residues. CDR3 region: CSARDPRGPPYGYTF. As DNA, the CDR3 is TGCAGTGCTAGAGATCCCAGGGGCCCCCCGTATGGCTACACCTTC.

This clonotype has ten or more counts. The rearrangement links TRBV19 to TRBJ1-5, with TRBD1 as a possible D gene (5 bases). Per the germline V gene, CDR1 is LNHDA and CDR2 is SQIVND (reference sequence). The ends were cut back, 4 bases at V and 11 bases at J, with 21 bases in the middle. CDR3 length equals 15 residues. The CDR3 bases are TGTGCCAGTAGTACGCCCTGGCAGGACGCGGGGGCCCAGCATTTT. Translated: CASSTPWQDAGAQHF.